This TCR beta chain derives from a study of cytomegalovirus exposure and HLA in healthy donors. Study-level findings and limits: Across all donors, roughly uniform sequencing depth was an assumption of the presence/absence analyses. It was only CMV serostatus that was available as immune exposure information. Follow-up analysis later connected one missense variant in DCLRE1C with trimming of TCR beta V- and J-genes.

CDR1 and CDR2 (germline): MGHDK, SYGVNS. V lost 4 bases, J lost 0 bases, and 14 bases lay in between. This CDR3 comprises 16 residues. In the case of this clone: Its antigen is not identified.

Both 60 Vbeta primers and 13 Jbeta primers went into the PCR. The protocol was immunoSEQ multiplex PCR, while the TCRdb copy is restricted to in-frame clones and leaves out a portion. The sample has about 140,000 clones; roughly 76% are singletons. The sequenced sample consisted of PBMCs. This TCR was sampled from a woman under 40 in good health and CMV-seronegative. V usage is TRBV25-1 and J usage is TRBJ2-3; D may be TRBD1 (6 bases). The CDR3 DNA is TGTGCCAGCAGTGTACAGGGTGGTGGTAGCACAGATACGCAGTATTTT. Its protein is CASSVQGGGSTDTQYF.